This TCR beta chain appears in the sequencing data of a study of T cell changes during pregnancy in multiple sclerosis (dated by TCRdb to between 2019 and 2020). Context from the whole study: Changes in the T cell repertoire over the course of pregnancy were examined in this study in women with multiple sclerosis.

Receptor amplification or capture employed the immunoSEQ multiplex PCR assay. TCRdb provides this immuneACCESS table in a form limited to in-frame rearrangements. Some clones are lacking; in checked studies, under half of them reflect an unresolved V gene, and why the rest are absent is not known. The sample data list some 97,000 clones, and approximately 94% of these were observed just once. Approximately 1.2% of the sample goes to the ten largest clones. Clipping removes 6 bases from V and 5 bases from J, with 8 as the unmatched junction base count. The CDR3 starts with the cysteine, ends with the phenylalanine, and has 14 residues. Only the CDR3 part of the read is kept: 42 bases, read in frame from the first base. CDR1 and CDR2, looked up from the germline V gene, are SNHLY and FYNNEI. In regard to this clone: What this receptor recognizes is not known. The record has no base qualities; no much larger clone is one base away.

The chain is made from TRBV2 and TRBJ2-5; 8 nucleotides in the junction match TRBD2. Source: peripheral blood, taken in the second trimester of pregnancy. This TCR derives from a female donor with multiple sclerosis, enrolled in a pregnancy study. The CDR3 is CASSPRGGRETQYF. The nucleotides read TGTGCCAGCAGCCCCCGGGGGGGGCGGGAGACCCAGTACTTC.